Listed below are T cell receptor beta chains from one sample, sequenced in a study of identical twins. One entry per CDR3 protein, called by TCRdb with MiXCR from the 5' RACE reads. The table has approximately 1.8 million distinct CDR3 sequences, around 33% seen once; the top ten hold 0.25% to 0.3%. Specimen: cord blood. The receptors come from a newborn girl in good health. Each CDR3 is given with its conserved first and last residue. Fields, in order: V gene, J gene, CDR3 protein.

v_call: TRBV29-1; j_call: -; cdr3_aa: CSVETYGTAGRANEQYF
v_call: TRBV28; j_call: TRBJ2-1; cdr3_aa: CASTLGISGSYNEQFF
v_call: TRBV29-1; j_call: TRBJ1-2; cdr3_aa: CSVDRGAGGYTF
v_call: TRBV28; j_call: TRBJ2-4; cdr3_aa: CASSLFREPKNIQYF
v_call: TRBV6-1; j_call: TRBJ1-1; cdr3_aa: CASSGQGGNTEAFF
v_call: TRBV9; j_call: TRBJ2-3; cdr3_aa: CASSALPGHYHTDTQYF
v_call: TRBV20-1; j_call: TRBJ2-1; cdr3_aa: CSASWGIRHNEQFF
v_call: TRBV5-6; j_call: TRBJ2-3; cdr3_aa: CASSLSGRPADTQYF
v_call: TRBV12-3/TRBV12-4; j_call: TRBJ1-2; cdr3_aa: CASSPLLASLGDGYTF
v_call: TRBV20-1; j_call: TRBJ2-7; cdr3_aa: CSAKDRASTYEQYF
v_call: TRBV6-2/TRBV6-3; j_call: TRBJ1-5; cdr3_aa: CASSYEADLRPQHF
v_call: TRBV10-1; j_call: TRBJ2-1; cdr3_aa: CASSVAGVSNNEQFF
v_call: TRBV20-1; j_call: TRBJ1-1; cdr3_aa: CSARYPQGTEAFF
v_call: TRBV5-1; j_call: TRBJ2-4; cdr3_aa: CASSHLGTGGVIQYF
v_call: TRBV28; j_call: TRBJ2-7; cdr3_aa: CASSLPKYEQYF
v_call: TRBV25-1; j_call: TRBJ2-5; cdr3_aa: CAGIQGFEQYF
v_call: TRBV5-1; j_call: TRBJ2-5; cdr3_aa: CASSFRGPQETQYF
v_call: TRBV20-1; j_call: TRBJ1-5; cdr3_aa: CSAGTQGYQPQHF
v_call: TRBV27; j_call: TRBJ2-3; cdr3_aa: CASSFSATDTQYF
v_call: TRBV3-1; j_call: TRBJ2-2; cdr3_aa: CASSLARGTNTGELFF
v_call: TRBV2; j_call: TRBJ1-2; cdr3_aa: CASSEVGAKGRTNYGYTF
v_call: TRBV10-3; j_call: TRBJ2-3; cdr3_aa: CAISECLDTQYF
v_call: TRBV3-1; j_call: TRBJ2-3; cdr3_aa: CASSLQGITDTQYF